Shown below are 27 T cell receptor beta chains from a single sample sequenced in a study of shared clonotypes between healthy human individuals. Some clones are missing from TCRdb's copy, which holds only in-frame ones; the method was immunoSEQ multiplex PCR. The sample has 2 million to 2.5 million clones, around 95% seen once. The sample taken for sequencing was naive CD4+ T cells sorted from blood. Subset specified: CD45RA+ positively selected. These TCRs come from a man between 18 and 29 years old in good health.

The chain has TRBV2 and TRBJ2-5; 7 positions agree with TRBD2. CDR1 is SNHLY, CDR2 FYNNEI, per germline. The trim removed 1 base at V and 3 bases at J, leaving 5 bases unmatched. This CDR3 has 15 residues. CDR3 coding DNA: TGTGCCAGCAGTGAAGACCTAGCGGCTAAAGAGACCCAGTACTTC. It encodes CASSEDLAAKETQYF.

The V gene is TRBV11-2, the J gene TRBJ2-7; 11 bases fit TRBD1. The CDR3 is 14 residues long. In germline, CDR1 is SGHAT, CDR2 FQNNGV. Germline trimming cut 4 bases from V and 6 bases from J; bases unmatched to any gene: 5. CDR3 sequence (DNA): TGTGCCAGCAGCTGGGACAGGGGGTATGGCGAGCAGTACTTC. It yields the protein CASSWDRGYGEQYF.

The J gene is TRBJ1-4, the V gene TRBV18; 7 bases align to TRBD1. The CDR3 loop spans 16 amino acids. V trimming: 3 bases; J trimming: 1 base; junction bases outside the gene matches: 5. CDR1 and CDR2 from the germline V gene are KGHSH and LQKENI. CDR3 sequence: CASSPINRGTNEKLFF. The CDR3 DNA reads TGTGCCAGCTCACCCATAAACAGGGGAACTAATGAAAAACTGTTTTTT.

Of note for this clone: A read error may produce the germline difference seen at one junction end. The gene calls are TRBV7-7 and TRBJ2-1; D perhaps matches TRBD2 (6 bases). The V gene's germline CDR1 is SSHAT and CDR2 FNYEAQ (reference sequence). CDR3 length: 15 residues. CDR3 DNA: TGTGCTAGCAGCTTAGCGGACGTCCCTTACAATGAGCAGTTCTTC. Amino acid sequence: CASSLADVPYNEQFF.

The rearrangement joins TRBV6-1 to TRBJ2-1; D is ambiguous. Germline values: CDR1 MNHNS, CDR2 SASEGT. The CDR3 contains 12 residues. V was shortened by 10 bases and J by 2 bases, with 9 bases between the two germline ends. For the CDR3, the DNA is TGTGCCACCTTATTTACCTACAATGAGCAGTTCTTC. Encoded protein: CATLFTYNEQFF.

This rearrangement joins TRBV19 to TRBJ1-3, with D unresolved. Germline CDR1 is LNHDA and CDR2 is SQIVND (reference sequence). The CDR3 runs 15 residues. V shed 3 bases and J shed 0 bases, with 9 bases lying between them. The CDR3 loop is CASSISPHSGNTIYF. Written as DNA, the CDR3 is TGTGCCAGTAGTATCTCACCCCACTCTGGAAACACCATATATTTT.

The CDR3 DNA reads as TGCGCCAGCAGCCCGGGAACGTGGCCCGACGAGCAGTACTTC. This gives the protein CASSPGTWPDEQYF. The chain employs TRBV5-1 and TRBJ2-7; D is perhaps TRBD2 (5 bases). This CDR3 is built from 14 residues. The germline gives CDR1 SGHRS, CDR2 YFSETQ. Trimming left V 4 bases short and J 5 bases short, with 16 bases between.

Comment on this clone: Distinct nucleotide sequences in the sample also encode this CDR3. The J gene is TRBJ2-5, the V gene TRBV5-1; no reliable D call. From germline, CDR1 is SGHRS and CDR2 YFSETQ. CDR3 length equals 13 residues. Trimming removed 1 base at V and 1 base at J, with 5 bases between. The CDR3 bases are TGCGCCAGCAGCTTGACGCCCCAAGAGACCCAGTACTTC. This encodes CASSLTPQETQYF.

The V gene is TRBV5-3, the J gene TRBJ2-7; tentatively, D is TRBD1 or TRBD2 (7 bases each). TRBV5-3 is an open reading frame whose function is uncertain. The CDR3 sequence is 14 residues long. Deletions cut 0 bases from V and 5 bases from J, with 12 bases between. CDR3 amino acids: CARSLGQGGNEQYF. The DNA for the CDR3 is TGTGCCAGAAGCTTGGGACAGGGAGGGAACGAGCAGTACTTC.

The chain is built from TRBV28 and TRBJ1-5; D not resolved. CDR1 MDHEN and CDR2 SYDVKM come from the germline V gene. The CDR3 runs 15 residues. With 3 bases removed from V and 2 bases from J, the gap between germline ends came to 11 bases. This CDR3 reads CASSFSGIGNQPQHF. For the CDR3, the DNA is TGTGCCAGCAGTTTCTCGGGAATAGGCAATCAGCCCCAGCATTTT.

The rearrangement links TRBV10-3 to TRBJ1-6; D gene uncertain. CDR3 length equals 14 residues. The germline V gene has CDR1 ENHRY and CDR2 SYGVKD. V gave up 7 bases and J gave up 8 bases, with 15 bases separating them. The CDR3 is CAIKRRAADSPLHF. CDR3 nucleotides: TGTGCCATCAAACGACGGGCCGCGGATTCACCCCTCCACTTT.

This clone appeared a few times. The sample contains more than one DNA sequence encoding this CDR3. This chain joins TRBV30 and TRBJ2-3; D is unclear. V was clipped by 1 base and J by 2 bases, with 1 base between them. CDR3 length: 11 amino acids. In germline, CDR1 is GTSNPN, CDR2 SVGIG (reference sequence). The CDR3 loop reads CAWSDTDTQYF. CDR3 nucleotide sequence: TGTGCCTGGAGTGACACAGATACGCAGTATTTT.

This clone is a singleton in its sample. The chain employs TRBV27 and TRBJ1-2; D may be TRBD1 (5 bases). CDR1 is MNHEY and CDR2 is SMNVEV in the germline V gene (reference sequence). V was trimmed by 6 bases and J by 4 bases, leaving 15 bases between them. This CDR3 has 14 residues. CDR3 DNA sequence: TGTGCCAGCAGGGGGACCCGAAGCGGCTATGGCTACACCTTC. It codes for CASRGTRSGYGYTF.

The chain is built from TRBV7-9 and TRBJ2-7; 8 bases fit TRBD1. Germline CDR1 reads SEHNR; CDR2 reads FQNEAQ (reference sequence). The length of the CDR3 is 15 residues. The ends lost 1 base at V and 6 bases at J; junction bases unmatched: 8. This CDR3 reads CASSLGTGNSGEQYF. The DNA of the CDR3 is TGTGCCAGCAGCTTAGGGACAGGGAATAGTGGCGAGCAGTACTTC.

The chain couples TRBV5-5 to TRBJ1-4; TRBD1 aligns across 7 bases. The germline V gene has CDR1 SGHKS and CDR2 YYEKEE (reference sequence). The CDR3 length is 17 residues. V gave up 4 bases and J gave up 3 bases; unmatched junction bases: 12. CDR3 sequence reads: CASSPRQGEAANEKLFF. CDR3 in DNA: TGTGCCAGCAGCCCTCGACAGGGTGAGGCAGCTAATGAAAAACTGTTTTTT.

This clone occurred once. The J gene is TRBJ2-5, the V gene TRBV5-1; 9 nucleotides line up with TRBD1. V dropped 3 bases and J dropped 5; count of bases not matched to a gene: 5. The length of the CDR3 is 14 residues. The germline gives CDR1 SGHRS, CDR2 YFSETQ. The CDR3 protein is CASSSGQGMETQYF. In DNA form, the CDR3 reads TGCGCCAGCAGCTCCGGACAGGGGATGGAGACCCAGTACTTC.

This rearrangement joins TRBV5-1 to TRBJ2-7, with D maybe TRBD1 (5 bases). This CDR3 comprises 14 residues. V was clipped by 4 bases and J by 4 bases, with 15 bases between them. Germline assignment: CDR1 SGHRS and CDR2 YFSETQ. This CDR3 is CASSTGQSPYEQYF. For the CDR3, the DNA is TGCGCCAGCAGCACCGGACAAAGCCCTTACGAGCAGTACTTC.

This clone occurred once. The V gene is TRBV11-2, the J gene TRBJ1-2, with D possibly TRBD1 on 6 matching bases. Trimming pared 4 bases from V and 3 bases from J, leaving 18 bases between. Germline V gene lookup returns CDR1 SGHAT and CDR2 FQNNGV. CDR3 length: 16 residues. CDR3 nucleotide sequence: TGTGCCAGCAGCTCTATCGGGGGCAACTGGGACTATGGCTACACCTTC. It specifies CASSSIGGNWDYGYTF. Together with reference TRBV11-2 and TRBJ1-2, the CDR3 gives the full variable domain: EAGVAQSPRYKIIEKRQSVAFWCNPISGHATLYWYQQILGQGPKLLIQFQNNGVVDDSQLPKDRFSAERLKGVDSTLKIQPAKLEDSAVYLCASSSIGGNWDYGYTFGSGTRLTVV.

The chain uses TRBV7-2 and TRBJ1-1; the D gene is possibly TRBD1 (5 bases). V was clipped by 4 bases and J by 10 bases, with 10 bases between them. This CDR3 spans 11 amino acids. Germline CDR1 SGHTA, CDR2 FQGNSA. The CDR3 DNA reads TGTGCCAGCAGCTCCGGGGGTTCAGCTTTCTTT. This encodes CASSSGGSAFF. Full variable domain (missing parts from reference TRBV7-2 and TRBJ1-1): GAGVSQSPSNKVTEKGKDVELRCDPISGHTALYWYRQSLGQGLEFLIYFQGNSAPDKSGLPSDRFSAERTGGSVSTLTIQRTQQEDSAVYLCASSSGGSAFFGQGTRLTVV.

The chain uses TRBV7-2 and TRBJ1-5; 7 bases fit TRBD1. Trimming took 5 bases from V and 7 from J; bases not matched to a gene: 5. Germline-derived CDR1 and CDR2 are SGHTA and FQGNSA. The CDR3 has 13 residues. The CDR3, as DNA: TGTGCCAGCAGCCCGGGAGGGGGCCAGCCCCAGCATTTT. Residues: CASSPGGGQPQHF.

The chain has TRBV19 and TRBJ2-1, with 8 bases that match TRBD2. Germline CDR1 is LNHDA and CDR2 is SQIVND (reference sequence). Trimming at V came to 10 bases and at J to 9 bases, leaving 14 bases not matched to a gene. CDR3 length: 14 amino acids. CDR3 sequence: CATLKPGLGSEQFF. The CDR3 DNA is TGTGCCACACTGAAACCGGGACTAGGGTCTGAGCAGTTCTTC. The full variable domain, in which reference TRBV19 and TRBJ2-1 provide the parts outside the CDR3, is DGGITQSPKYLFRKEGQNVTLSCEQNLNHDAMYWYRQDPGQGLRLIYYSQIVNDFQKGDIAEGYSVSREKKESFPLTVTSAQKNPTAFYLCATLKPGLGSEQFFGPGTRLTVL.

The rearrangement joins TRBV2 to TRBJ1-1, with TRBD1 as a possible D gene (5 bases). Germline CDR1 and CDR2: SNHLY and FYNNEI. Trimming stripped 5 bases from V and 6 bases from J, with 16 bases between. The CDR3 has 14 residues. The CDR3 loop reads CASSLQGAGSEAFF. CDR3 in DNA: TGTGCCAGCAGTCTCCAGGGCGCTGGCTCTGAAGCTTTCTTT.

This chain's CDR3 is CASRSGQGVSYGYTF. The CDR3 bases are TGTGCCAGCAGGTCGGGACAGGGGGTTTCTTATGGCTACACCTTC. The chain links TRBV6-5 to TRBJ1-2; 11 bases fit TRBD1. Germline trimming cut 6 bases from V and 5 bases from J; bases unmatched to any gene: 8. The CDR3 has 15 amino acids. CDR1 and CDR2 from the germline V gene are MNHEY and SVGAGI.

This clone was recorded a few times. This chain uses TRBV10-2 with TRBJ1-5; tentatively, D is TRBD1 (5 bases). The length of the CDR3 is 15 residues. Germline lookup yields CDR1 WSHSY and CDR2 SAAADI. V lost 0 bases and J lost 6, with 12 bases in between. The DNA for the CDR3 is TGCGCCAGCAGTGAGTCCGGCAGGGTAGGTCAGCCCCAGCATTTT. Its translation: CASSESGRVGQPQHF.

The CDR3, as DNA: TGTGCCAGAAGCTTGAGAAATAGCGGGGGTTTAACAGATACGCAGTATTTT. The encoded protein is CARSLRNSGGLTDTQYF. The V and J genes are TRBV5-3 and TRBJ2-3, with 9 nucleotides matching TRBD2. TRBV5-3 carries the ORF label, with uncertain function. With 1 base clipped from V and 3 bases from J, the junction kept 9 bases outside the gene matches. CDR3 length equals 17 residues.

The chain joins TRBV11-1 to TRBJ1-1; TRBD1 matches at 8 bases. Germline loops: CDR1 SGHAT, CDR2 FQDESV (reference sequence). The CDR3 sequence is 16 residues long. V dropped 4 bases and J dropped 3; count of bases not matched to a gene: 10. The CDR3 loop reads CASSSGQGGIYTEAFF. In DNA form, the CDR3 reads TGTGCCAGCAGCTCCGGACAGGGAGGAATTTACACTGAAGCTTTCTTT.

This chain links TRBV7-9 with TRBJ1-2; 7 bases align to TRBD1. V was clipped by 6 bases and J by 8 bases; unmatched bases: 12. CDR1 is SEHNR, CDR2 FQNEAQ, per germline (reference sequence). This CDR3 region has 14 residues. The DNA for the CDR3 is TGTGCCAGCAGGCAATTTACAGGGGCGGGAGGCTACACCTTC. Its protein is CASRQFTGAGGYTF.